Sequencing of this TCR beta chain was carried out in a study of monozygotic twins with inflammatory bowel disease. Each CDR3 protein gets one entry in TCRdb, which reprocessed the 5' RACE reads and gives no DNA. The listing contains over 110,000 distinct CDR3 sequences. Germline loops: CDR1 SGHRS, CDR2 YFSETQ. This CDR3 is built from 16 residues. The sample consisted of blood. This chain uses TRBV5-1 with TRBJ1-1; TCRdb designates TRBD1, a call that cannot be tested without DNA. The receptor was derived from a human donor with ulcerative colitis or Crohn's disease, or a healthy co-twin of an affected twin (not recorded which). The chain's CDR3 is CASSFRTGRGTTEAFF.